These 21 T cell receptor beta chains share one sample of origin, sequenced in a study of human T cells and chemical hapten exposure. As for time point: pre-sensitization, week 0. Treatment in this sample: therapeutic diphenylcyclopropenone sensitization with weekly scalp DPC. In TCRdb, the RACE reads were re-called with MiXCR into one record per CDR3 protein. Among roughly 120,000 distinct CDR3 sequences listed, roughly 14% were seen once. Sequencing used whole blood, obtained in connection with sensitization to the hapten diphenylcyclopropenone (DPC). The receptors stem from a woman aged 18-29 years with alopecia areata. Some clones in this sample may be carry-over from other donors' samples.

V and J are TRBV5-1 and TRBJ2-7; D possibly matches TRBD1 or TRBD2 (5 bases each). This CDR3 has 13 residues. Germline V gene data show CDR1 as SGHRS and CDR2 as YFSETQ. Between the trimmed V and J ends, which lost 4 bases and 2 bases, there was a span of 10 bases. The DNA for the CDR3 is TGCGCCAGCAGCCGGGGCGGCACCTACGAGCAGTACTTC. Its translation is CASSRGGTYEQYF.

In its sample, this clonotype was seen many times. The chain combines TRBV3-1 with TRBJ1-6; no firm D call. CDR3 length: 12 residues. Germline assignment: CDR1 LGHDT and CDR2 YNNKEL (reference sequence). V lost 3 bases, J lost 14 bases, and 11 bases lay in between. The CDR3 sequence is CASSHRARTLHF. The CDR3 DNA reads TGTGCCAGCAGCCACCGGGCCCGAACCCTCCACTTT.

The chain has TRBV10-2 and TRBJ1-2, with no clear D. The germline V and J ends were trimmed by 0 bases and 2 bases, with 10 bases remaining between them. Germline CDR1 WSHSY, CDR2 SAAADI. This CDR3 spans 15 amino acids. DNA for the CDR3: TGCGCCAGCAGTGAGTCGACTATGGGGAACTATGGCTACACCTTC. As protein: CASSESTMGNYGYTF.

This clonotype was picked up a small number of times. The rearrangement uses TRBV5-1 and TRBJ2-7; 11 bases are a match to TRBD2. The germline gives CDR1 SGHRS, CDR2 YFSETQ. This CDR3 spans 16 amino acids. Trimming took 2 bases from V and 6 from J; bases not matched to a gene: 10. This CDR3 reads CASSFRETSGVSEQYF. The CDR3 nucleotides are TGCGCCAGCAGCTTCCGCGAGACTAGCGGGGTGAGCGAGCAGTACTTC. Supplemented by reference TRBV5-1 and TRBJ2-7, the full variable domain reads KAGVTQTPRYLIKTRGQQVTLSCSPISGHRSVSWYQQTPGQGLQFLFEYFSETQRNKGNFPGRFSGRQFSNSRSEMNVSTLELGDSALYLCASSFRETSGVSEQYFGPGTRLTVT.

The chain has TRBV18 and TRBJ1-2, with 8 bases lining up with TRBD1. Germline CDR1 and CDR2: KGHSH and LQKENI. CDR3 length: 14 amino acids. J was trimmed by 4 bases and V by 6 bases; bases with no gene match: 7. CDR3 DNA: TGTGCCAGCTCCGGACAGGGAAGGGGCTATGGCTACACCTTC. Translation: CASSGQGRGYGYTF.

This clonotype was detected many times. The CDR3 DNA reads as TGTGCCAGCAAGGGACAGGGTCGAGGAGATACGCAGTATTTT. Its translation is CASKGQGRGDTQYF. J is TRBJ2-3 and V is TRBV27; 9 bases are a match to TRBD1. This CDR3 is 14 amino acids long. Germline values: CDR1 MNHEY, CDR2 SMNVEV (reference sequence). With V trimmed by 7 bases and J by 5 bases, 7 bases remained unmatched.

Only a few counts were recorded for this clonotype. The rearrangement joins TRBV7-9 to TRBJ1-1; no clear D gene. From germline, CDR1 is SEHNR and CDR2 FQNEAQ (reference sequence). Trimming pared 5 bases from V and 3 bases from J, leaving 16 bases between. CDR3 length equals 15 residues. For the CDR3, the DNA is TGTGCCAGCAGCCCTGGTTCACGGAGAGACACTGAAGCTTTCTTT. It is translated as CASSPGSRRDTEAFF.

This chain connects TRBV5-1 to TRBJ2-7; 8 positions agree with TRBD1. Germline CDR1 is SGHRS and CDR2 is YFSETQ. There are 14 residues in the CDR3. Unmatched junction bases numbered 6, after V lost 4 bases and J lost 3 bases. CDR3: CASSPATGDYEQYF. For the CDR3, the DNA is TGCGCCAGCAGCCCAGCGACAGGGGACTACGAGCAGTACTTC. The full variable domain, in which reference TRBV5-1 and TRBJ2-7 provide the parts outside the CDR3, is KAGVTQTPRYLIKTRGQQVTLSCSPISGHRSVSWYQQTPGQGLQFLFEYFSETQRNKGNFPGRFSGRQFSNSRSEMNVSTLELGDSALYLCASSPATGDYEQYFGPGTRLTVT.

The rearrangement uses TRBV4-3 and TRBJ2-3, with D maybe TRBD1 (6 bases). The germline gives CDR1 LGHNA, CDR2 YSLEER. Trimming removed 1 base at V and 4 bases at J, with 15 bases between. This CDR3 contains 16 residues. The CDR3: CASSQGPRTESDTQYF. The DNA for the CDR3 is TGCGCCAGCAGCCAAGGTCCGCGGACAGAATCAGATACGCAGTATTTT.

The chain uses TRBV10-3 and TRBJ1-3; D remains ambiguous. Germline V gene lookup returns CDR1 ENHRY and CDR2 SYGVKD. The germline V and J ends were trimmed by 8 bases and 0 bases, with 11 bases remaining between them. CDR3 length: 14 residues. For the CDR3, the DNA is TGTGCCATCCGTTCATCGAGCTCTGGAAACACCATATATTTT. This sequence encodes CAIRSSSSGNTIYF.

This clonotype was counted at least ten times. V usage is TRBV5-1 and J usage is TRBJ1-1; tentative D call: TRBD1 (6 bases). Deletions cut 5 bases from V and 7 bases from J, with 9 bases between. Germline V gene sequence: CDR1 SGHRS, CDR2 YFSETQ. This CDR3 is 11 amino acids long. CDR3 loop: CASSGGLEAFF. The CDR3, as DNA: TGCGCCAGCAGTGGGGGGCTTGAAGCTTTCTTT.

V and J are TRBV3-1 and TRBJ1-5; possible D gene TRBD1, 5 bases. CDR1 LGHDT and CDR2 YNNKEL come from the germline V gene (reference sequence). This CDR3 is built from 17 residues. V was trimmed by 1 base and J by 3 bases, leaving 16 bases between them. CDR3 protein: CASSQGPGLGVNQPQHF. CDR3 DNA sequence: TGTGCCAGCAGCCAAGGTCCCGGCTTAGGGGTCAATCAGCCCCAGCATTTT. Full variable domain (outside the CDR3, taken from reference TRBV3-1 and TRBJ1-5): DTAVSQTPKYLVTQMGNDKSIKCEQNLGHDTMYWYKQDSKKFLKIMFSYNNKELIINETVPNRFSPKSPDKAHLNLHINSLELGDSAVYFCASSQGPGLGVNQPQHFGDGTRLSIL.

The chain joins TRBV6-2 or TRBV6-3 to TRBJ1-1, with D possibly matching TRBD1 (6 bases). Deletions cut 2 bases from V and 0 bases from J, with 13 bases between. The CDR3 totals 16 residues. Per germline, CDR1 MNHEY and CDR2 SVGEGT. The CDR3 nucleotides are TGTGCCAGCAGTTACATCCGGGGGCAGGTGAACACTGAAGCTTTCTTT. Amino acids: CASSYIRGQVNTEAFF.

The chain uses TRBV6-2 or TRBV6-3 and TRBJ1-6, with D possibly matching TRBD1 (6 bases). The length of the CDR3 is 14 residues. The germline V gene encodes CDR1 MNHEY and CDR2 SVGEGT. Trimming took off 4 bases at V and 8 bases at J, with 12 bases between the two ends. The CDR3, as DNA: TGTGCCAGCAGTTTCAGGGGATACGATTCACCCCTCCACTTT. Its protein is CASSFRGYDSPLHF.

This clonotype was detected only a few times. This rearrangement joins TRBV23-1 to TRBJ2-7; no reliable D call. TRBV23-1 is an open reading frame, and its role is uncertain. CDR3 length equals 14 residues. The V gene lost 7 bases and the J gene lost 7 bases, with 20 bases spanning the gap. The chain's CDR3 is CASTVSCNPREQYF. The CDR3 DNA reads TGCGCCAGCACCGTCTCCTGCAACCCCCGGGAGCAGTACTTC.

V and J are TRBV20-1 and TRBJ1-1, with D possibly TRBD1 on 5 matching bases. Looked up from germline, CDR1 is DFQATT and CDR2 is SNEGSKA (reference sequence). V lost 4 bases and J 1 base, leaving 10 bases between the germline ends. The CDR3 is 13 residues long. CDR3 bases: TGCAGTGCTAAGGGACTGAGGAACACTGAAGCTTTCTTT. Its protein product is CSAKGLRNTEAFF.

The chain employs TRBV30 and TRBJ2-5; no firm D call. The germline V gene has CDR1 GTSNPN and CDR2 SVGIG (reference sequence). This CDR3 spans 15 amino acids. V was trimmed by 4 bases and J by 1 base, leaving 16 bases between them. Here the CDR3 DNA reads TGTGCCTGGAACCAAAAAACAGCTCTCCAAGAGACCCAGTACTTC. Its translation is CAWNQKTALQETQYF.

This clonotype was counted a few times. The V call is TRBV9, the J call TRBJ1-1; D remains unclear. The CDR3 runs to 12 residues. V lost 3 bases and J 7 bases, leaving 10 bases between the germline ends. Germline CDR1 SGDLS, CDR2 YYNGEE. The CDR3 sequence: CASSGDSLEAFF. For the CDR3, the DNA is TGTGCCAGCAGCGGGGATAGCCTTGAAGCTTTCTTT.

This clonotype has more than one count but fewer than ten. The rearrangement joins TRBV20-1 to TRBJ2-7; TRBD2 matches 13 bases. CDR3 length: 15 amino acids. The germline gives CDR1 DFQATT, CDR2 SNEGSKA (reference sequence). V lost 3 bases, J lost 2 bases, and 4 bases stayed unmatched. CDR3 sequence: CSASGLAGDPYEQYF. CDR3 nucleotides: TGCAGTGCTAGCGGACTAGCGGGGGACCCCTACGAGCAGTACTTC.

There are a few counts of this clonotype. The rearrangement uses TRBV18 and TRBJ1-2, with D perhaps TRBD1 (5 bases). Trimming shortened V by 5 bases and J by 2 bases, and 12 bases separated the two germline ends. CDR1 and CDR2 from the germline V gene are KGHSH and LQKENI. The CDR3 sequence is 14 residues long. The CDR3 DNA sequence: TGTGCCAGCTCAGGGGCGACAGAAAACTATGGCTACACCTTC. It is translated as CASSGATENYGYTF.

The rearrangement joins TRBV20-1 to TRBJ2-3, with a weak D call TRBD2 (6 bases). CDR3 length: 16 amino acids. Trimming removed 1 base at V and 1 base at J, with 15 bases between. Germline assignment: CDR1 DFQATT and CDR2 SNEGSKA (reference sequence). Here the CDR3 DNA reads TGCAGTGCTAGAGGTTTGATGGAGGGGCGCACAGATACGCAGTATTTT. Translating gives CSARGLMEGRTDTQYF.